The rows below give T cell receptor beta chains drawn from one sample of a study of T cell repertoires in cytomegalovirus infection. What these receptors recognize is not known. TCRdb itself ran the reads through MiXCR, one entry per CDR3 protein. The profile shows some 800,000 distinct CDR3 sequences, about 27% of them singletons. Sequencing was performed on cultured CD8+ T cells from PBMCs, taken from culture after CMV antigen stimulation. These receptors originate from a human donor in good health (CMV status not recorded). Some clones in this sample may be carry-over from other donors' samples. CDR3s include the opening cysteine and the closing phenylalanine or tryptophan.

j_call: TRBJ1-1
v_call: TRBV24-1
cdr3_aa: CATSDLRGTEAFF

j_call: TRBJ1-1
v_call: TRBV6-5
cdr3_aa: CASRPMGQGQSEAFF

j_call: TRBJ2-5
v_call: TRBV7-9
cdr3_aa: CASGLALETQYF

j_call: TRBJ2-7
v_call: TRBV4-2
cdr3_aa: CASSQVSGVSYEQYF

j_call: TRBJ2-6
v_call: TRBV10-3
cdr3_aa: CAIRIDSILSGANVLTF

j_call: TRBJ1-1
v_call: TRBV6-5
cdr3_aa: CASSVDRGLEAFF

j_call: TRBJ1-1
v_call: TRBV25-1
cdr3_aa: CASSTSGGGTEAFF

j_call: TRBJ2-7
v_call: TRBV7-9
cdr3_aa: CASSLSLERRSYEQCF

j_call: TRBJ2-7
v_call: TRBV19
cdr3_aa: CASRQRQGASYEQYF

j_call: TRBJ2-3
v_call: TRBV27
cdr3_aa: CASSQRQLTTDTQYF

j_call: TRBJ2-1
v_call: TRBV5-6
cdr3_aa: CASRRTSGGHNEQFF

j_call: TRBJ2-1
v_call: TRBV7-3
cdr3_aa: CASSLSGLAGAQGQFF

j_call: TRBJ2-7
v_call: TRBV27
cdr3_aa: CASSPAAGGSYEQYF

j_call: TRBJ1-5
v_call: TRBV7-9
cdr3_aa: CASSLSRDRGHQPQHF

j_call: TRBJ1-4
v_call: TRBV2
cdr3_aa: CASTLEGQGGEKLFF

j_call: TRBJ1-4
v_call: TRBV7-2
cdr3_aa: CASSPGTGVEKLFF

j_call: TRBJ2-7
v_call: TRBV10-3
cdr3_aa: CAISEDRGGYEQYF

j_call: TRBJ2-7
v_call: TRBV19
cdr3_aa: CASSIAPVGQISYEQYF

j_call: TRBJ1-1
v_call: TRBV5-8
cdr3_aa: CASSLAWRAGKWFENTEAFF

j_call: TRBJ2-1
v_call: TRBV12-3/TRBV12-4
cdr3_aa: CASSFGNAAYNEQFF

j_call: TRBJ1-1
v_call: TRBV5-6
cdr3_aa: CASSFGHMNTEAFF

j_call: TRBJ1-4
v_call: TRBV28
cdr3_aa: CASSLDAIATNEKLFF

j_call: TRBJ2-2
v_call: TRBV27
cdr3_aa: CASTGTVGGELFF

j_call: TRBJ2-7
v_call: TRBV2
cdr3_aa: CASSTSVAGTGIYEQYF

j_call: TRBJ2-7
v_call: TRBV4-1
cdr3_aa: CASSHLAGATYEQYF

j_call: TRBJ1-2
v_call: TRBV12-3/TRBV12-4
cdr3_aa: CASSDRSYGYTF

j_call: TRBJ2-1
v_call: TRBV6-2/TRBV6-3
cdr3_aa: CASSYDPSLHAEVSYNEQFF

j_call: TRBJ1-5
v_call: TRBV27
cdr3_aa: CASSVYPAGNQPQHF

j_call: TRBJ2-2
v_call: TRBV7-3
cdr3_aa: CASSPTGPRGGGELFF

j_call: TRBJ2-7
v_call: TRBV27
cdr3_aa: CASSFSVPAFPYEQYF

j_call: TRBJ2-3
v_call: TRBV20-1
cdr3_aa: CSGGAPDTQYF

j_call: TRBJ2-6
v_call: TRBV7-9
cdr3_aa: CATPPGRVGANVLTF

j_call: TRBJ2-2
v_call: TRBV7-9
cdr3_aa: CASRPGLGAGELFF

j_call: TRBJ2-5
v_call: TRBV7-9
cdr3_aa: CASSLLKGAQETQYF

j_call: TRBJ2-7
v_call: TRBV5-1
cdr3_aa: CASSDIQGANEQYF

j_call: TRBJ2-2
v_call: TRBV11-3
cdr3_aa: CASSLASETGELFF